One and the same sample provided the 24 T cell receptor beta chains below, sequenced in a study of blood T cell repertoires in COVID-19. Assay: immunoSEQ multiplex PCR; the TCRdb copy retains only in-frame clones and omits some. There are some 76,000 clones in the sample; over 75% occur only once, and approximately 12% lies in the top ten. Sequencing was carried out using peripheral blood. These receptors originate from a middle-aged man with acute or convalescent COVID-19.

This sequence joins TRBV5-1 and TRBJ1-1; 9 nucleotides line up with TRBD1. Germline-derived CDR1 and CDR2 are SGHRS and YFSETQ. Trimming took 4 bases from V and 1 from J; bases not matched to a gene: 2. This CDR3 is built from 14 residues. The CDR3 sequence: CASSTGQGNTEAFF. The CDR3 nucleotides read TGCGCCAGCAGCACGGGACAGGGGAACACTGAAGCTTTCTTT.

J is TRBJ1-4 and V is TRBV5-4, with TRBD1 matching 8 bases. Germline V gives CDR1 SGHNT, CDR2 YYREEE (reference sequence). V lost 0 bases and J lost 8; bases outside the gene matches: 6. The CDR3 has 15 residues. CDR3 loop: CASSLGTGTREKLFF. The CDR3 DNA reads as TGTGCCAGCAGCTTGGGGACAGGGACGAGAGAAAAACTGTTTTTT.

The chain carries TRBV19 and TRBJ2-1, with a tentative D call TRBD2 (6 bases). Trimming pared 5 bases from V and 3 bases from J, leaving 11 bases between. The CDR3 extends over 14 amino acids. Germline V lookup: CDR1 LNHDA, CDR2 SQIVND (reference sequence). CDR3 in amino acids: CASSVLANYNEQFF. CDR3 DNA: TGTGCCAGTAGTGTACTAGCTAACTACAATGAGCAGTTCTTC. The full variable domain, its missing parts supplied by reference TRBV19 and TRBJ2-1, is DGGITQSPKYLFRKEGQNVTLSCEQNLNHDAMYWYRQDPGQGLRLIYYSQIVNDFQKGDIAEGYSVSREKKESFPLTVTSAQKNPTAFYLCASSVLANYNEQFFGPGTRLTVL.

This chain uses TRBV9 with TRBJ1-1, with D unresolved. V lost 0 bases, J lost 4 bases, and 10 bases lay in between. Germline CDR1 and CDR2: SGDLS and YYNGEE. CDR3 length equals 14 residues. The CDR3 coding sequence is TGTGCCAGCAGCGTAGTGGGCAGCTCCACTGAAGCTTTCTTT. It codes for CASSVVGSSTEAFF.

V gene TRBV5-6 combines with J gene TRBJ1-5; a weak D match, TRBD1 (5 bases). The CDR3 length is 15 residues. CDR1 and CDR2 (germline): SGHDT, YYEEEE. Trimming cost V 5 bases and J 3 bases, with 15 bases left between them. The CDR3 spells CASRHSGGNNQPQHF. The CDR3 DNA follows: TGTGCCAGCAGACACTCGGGGGGGAACAATCAGCCCCAGCATTTT.

This clone was seen many times. The chain recombines TRBV30 with TRBJ1-2; TRBD1 might be the D (5 bases). The CDR3 is 12 amino acids. Looked up from germline, CDR1 is GTSNPN and CDR2 is SVGIG (reference sequence). V shed 4 bases and J shed 4 bases, with 10 bases lying between them. CDR3 bases: TGTGCCTGGACAGGGTCGGGCTATGGCTACACCTTC. Its protein product is CAWTGSGYGYTF.

The rearrangement links TRBV28 to TRBJ2-7; possibly TRBD1 for D (6 bases). The CDR3 loop spans 11 amino acids. The germline CDR1 and CDR2 sequences are MDHEN and SYDVKM. Trimming removed 8 bases at V and 3 bases at J, with 8 bases between. CDR3 amino acids: CASEGGYEQYF. The CDR3 DNA is TGTGCCAGCGAAGGGGGCTACGAGCAGTACTTC. The complete variable domain, with remaining parts taken from reference TRBV28 and TRBJ2-7, reads DVKVTQSSRYLVKRTGEKVFLECVQDMDHENMFWYRQDPGLGLRLIYFSYDVKMKEKGDIPEGYSVSREKKERFSLILESASTNQTSMYLCASEGGYEQYFGPGTRLTVT.

The V call is TRBV6-2 or TRBV6-3, the J call TRBJ1-6, with a possible D match to TRBD1 (5 bases). The CDR3 totals 15 residues. Germline loops: CDR1 MNHEY, CDR2 SVGEGT. V lost 2 bases and J lost 8, with 13 bases in between. CDR3 protein: CASSYPSGGDSPLHF. As DNA, the CDR3 is TGTGCCAGCAGTTACCCGTCCGGGGGGGATTCACCCCTCCACTTT.

The chain joins TRBV5-4 to TRBJ2-7, with a possible D match to TRBD2 (6 bases). The ends were cut back, 5 bases at V and 6 bases at J, with 21 bases in the middle. The CDR3 is 15 residues long. Germline CDR1 and CDR2: SGHNT and YYREEE (reference sequence). The CDR3 DNA is TGTGCCAGCAGAAACTTTGGGGGGATCATGGGCGAGCAGTACTTC. Its protein product is CASRNFGGIMGEQYF.

The genes are TRBV19 and TRBJ1-1; 7 bases match TRBD1. This CDR3 is 15 amino acids long. The V gene end was trimmed by 3 bases and the J gene end by 5 bases; junction bases not matched to a gene: 9. Germline V gene sequence: CDR1 LNHDA, CDR2 SQIVND (reference sequence). The DNA for the CDR3 is TGTGCCAGTAGTATTACCTCGACAGGGACGACTGAAGCTTTCTTT. Its translation is CASSITSTGTTEAFF.

The V call is TRBV6-5, the J call TRBJ1-2; D unclear. This CDR3 is built from 15 residues. CDR1 MNHEY and CDR2 SVGAGI come from the germline V gene. The ends were cut back, 6 bases at V and 6 bases at J, with 20 bases in the middle. The DNA for the CDR3 is TGTGCCAGCAGCCGAAACCCGGGAGGGCGGGATGGCTACACCTTC. This encodes CASSRNPGGRDGYTF.

This rearrangement joins TRBV10-3 to TRBJ1-1; 7 bases map to TRBD1. The CDR3 has 17 amino acids. Trimming cost V 4 bases and J 1 base; bases outside gene matches: 12. CDR1 ENHRY and CDR2 SYGVKD come from the germline V gene. CDR3 in DNA: TGTGCCATCAGTGGTCCGGACATCAGGACAGGGAACACTGAAGCTTTCTTT. Translated, it gives CAISGPDIRTGNTEAFF.

The genes are TRBV9 and TRBJ2-1; 11 bases are a match to TRBD1. The CDR3 is 15 amino acids. V was pared by 4 bases and J by 9 bases, with 9 bases of the junction left unmatched. The V gene's germline CDR1 is SGDLS and CDR2 YYNGEE. The CDR3 nucleotides are TGTGCCAGCAGCTTCCGGGACAGGGGGACGGGTGAGCAGTTCTTC. Translation gives CASSFRDRGTGEQFF. The full variable domain, in which reference TRBV9 and TRBJ2-1 provide the parts outside the CDR3, is DSGVTQTPKHLITATGQRVTLRCSPRSGDLSVYWYQQSLDQGLQFLIQYYNGEERAKGNILERFSAQQFPDLHSELNLSSLELGDSALYFCASSFRDRGTGEQFFGPGTRLTVL.

The genes are TRBV28 and TRBJ2-3; 12 nucleotides agree with TRBD2. Germline values: CDR1 MDHEN, CDR2 SYDVKM. The V gene end was trimmed by 5 bases and the J gene end by 6 bases; junction bases not matched to a gene: 12. The CDR3 extends over 17 amino acids. Written as DNA, the CDR3 is TGTGCCAGCAGTCCTCCCCACCTAGCGGGAGGGCTGGATACGCAGTATTTT. Protein sequence: CASSPPHLAGGLDTQYF.

This rearrangement joins TRBV7-2 to TRBJ2-2, with TRBD2 as a possible D gene (6 bases). From germline, CDR1 is SGHTA and CDR2 FQGNSA. The CDR3 consists of 15 residues. Trimming removed 2 bases at V and 4 bases at J, with 11 bases between. The CDR3 bases are TGTGCCAGCAGCTTATCGGGGGTTGTCACCGGGGAGCTGTTTTTT. This sequence encodes CASSLSGVVTGELFF.

This sequence joins TRBV5-1 and TRBJ2-1; D might be TRBD2 (6 bases). V dropped 0 bases and J dropped 0 bases, with 13 bases sitting between them. The CDR3 loop spans 17 amino acids. Germline CDR1 SGHRS, CDR2 YFSETQ. CDR3 coding DNA: TGCGCCAGCAGCTTGGTGTCTGGGCGGGGCTCCTACAATGAGCAGTTCTTC. Translating gives CASSLVSGRGSYNEQFF.

This chain uses TRBV28 with TRBJ2-7; 11 bases map to TRBD2. Germline V gene sequence: CDR1 MDHEN, CDR2 SYDVKM. J lost 7 bases, V lost 6 bases, and 17 bases had no gene match. This CDR3 spans 17 amino acids. The chain's CDR3 is CASSPTSGIGLSREQYF. The CDR3 DNA follows: TGTGCCAGCAGCCCGACTAGCGGGATAGGATTGAGTAGAGAGCAGTACTTC.

The J gene is TRBJ1-2, the V gene TRBV28; the D is unclear. Per germline, CDR1 MDHEN and CDR2 SYDVKM. The CDR3 is made up of 15 amino acids. V shed 2 bases and J shed 4 bases, with 14 bases lying between them. The CDR3 spells CASSLPGGISYGYTF. In DNA, the CDR3 is TGTGCCAGCAGTTTACCAGGCGGGATCTCCTATGGCTACACCTTC.

DNA for the CDR3: TGTGCCAGCAGCCCCAGAGGAGGGGAATCCTATAATTCACCCCTCCACTTT. It yields the protein CASSPRGGESYNSPLHF. V is TRBV5-6 and J is TRBJ1-6; D may be TRBD1 (5 bases). This CDR3 has 17 residues. CDR1 is SGHDT and CDR2 is YYEEEE in the germline V gene. Trimming removed 4 bases at V and 1 base at J, with 15 bases between.

V is TRBV24-1 and J is TRBJ2-1; maybe TRBD2 (5 bases). Trimming took off 3 bases at V and 0 bases at J, with 8 bases between the two ends. This CDR3 has 15 amino acids. CDR1 is KGHDR and CDR2 is SFDVKD in the germline V gene. The CDR3 nucleotides read TGTGCCACCAGTGATAGAACTAGCTCCTACAATGAGCAGTTCTTC. Protein sequence: CATSDRTSSYNEQFF.

The gene calls are TRBV29-1 and TRBJ1-1; the D gene is possibly TRBD1 (5 bases). Germline loops: CDR1 SQVTM, CDR2 ANQGSEA. Trimming stripped 4 bases from V and 4 bases from J, with 19 bases between. The CDR3 totals 15 residues. CDR3 nucleotides: TGCAGCGTTGTGGGGGGAAAGGGGACTGCCACTGAAGCTTTCTTT. Amino acids: CSVVGGKGTATEAFF.

The chain employs TRBV24-1 and TRBJ2-4; 9 positions match TRBD1. Germline loops: CDR1 KGHDR, CDR2 SFDVKD. The length of the CDR3 is 16 residues. The V and J ends lost 4 bases and 4 bases, in that order; junction bases with no gene match: 7. The CDR3 is CATSDAAGTGKNIQYF. The CDR3 DNA follows: TGTGCCACCAGTGACGCTGCCGGGACAGGGAAAAACATTCAGTACTTC.

The gene calls are TRBV5-1 and TRBJ2-3; TRBD1 agrees at 9 bases. This CDR3 has 16 residues. Losses at the gene ends were 0 bases for V and 5 bases for J; bases not matched to a gene: 7. In germline, CDR1 is SGHRS, CDR2 YFSETQ. CDR3 coding DNA: TGCGCCAGCAGCTTGGCCGGGGACAGGGAGGTAGATACGCAGTATTTT. Protein product: CASSLAGDREVDTQYF.

In its sample, this clone was seen once. J is TRBJ1-3 and V is TRBV9; D is uncertain. The CDR3 totals 16 residues. The V end lost 4 bases, the J end lost 0 bases, and 14 bases lay between the germline ends. Germline-derived CDR1 and CDR2 are SGDLS and YYNGEE. CDR3 DNA sequence: TGTGCCAGCAGCCCCCGGGGAGGCAGCTCTGGAAACACCATATATTTT. This codes for CASSPRGGSSGNTIYF.